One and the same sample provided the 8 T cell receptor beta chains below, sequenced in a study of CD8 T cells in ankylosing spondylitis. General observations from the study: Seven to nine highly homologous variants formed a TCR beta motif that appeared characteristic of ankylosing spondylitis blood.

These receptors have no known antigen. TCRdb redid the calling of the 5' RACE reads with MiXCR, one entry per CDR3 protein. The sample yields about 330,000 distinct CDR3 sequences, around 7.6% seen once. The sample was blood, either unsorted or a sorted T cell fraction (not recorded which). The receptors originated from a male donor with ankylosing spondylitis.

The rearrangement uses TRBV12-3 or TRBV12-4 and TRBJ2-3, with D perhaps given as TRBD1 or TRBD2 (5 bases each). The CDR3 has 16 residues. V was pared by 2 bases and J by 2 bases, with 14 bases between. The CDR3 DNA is TGTGCCAGCAGTTTAAATCGGGGCAGGACCACAGATACGCAGTATTTT. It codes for CASSLNRGRTTDTQYF.

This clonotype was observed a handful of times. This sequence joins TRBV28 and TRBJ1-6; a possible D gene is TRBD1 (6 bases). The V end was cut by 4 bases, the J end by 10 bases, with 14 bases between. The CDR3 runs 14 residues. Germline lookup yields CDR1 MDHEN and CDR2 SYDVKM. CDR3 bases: TGTGCCAGCAGTTCCCGGGGGGCACGGTCACCCCTCCACTTT. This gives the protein CASSSRGARSPLHF.

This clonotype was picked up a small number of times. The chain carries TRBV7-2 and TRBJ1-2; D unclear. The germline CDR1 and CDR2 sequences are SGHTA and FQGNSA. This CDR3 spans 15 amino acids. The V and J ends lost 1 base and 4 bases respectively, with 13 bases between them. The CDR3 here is CASSLGPPPSYGYTF. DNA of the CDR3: TGTGCCAGCAGCTTAGGGCCCCCCCCTTCCTATGGCTACACCTTC.

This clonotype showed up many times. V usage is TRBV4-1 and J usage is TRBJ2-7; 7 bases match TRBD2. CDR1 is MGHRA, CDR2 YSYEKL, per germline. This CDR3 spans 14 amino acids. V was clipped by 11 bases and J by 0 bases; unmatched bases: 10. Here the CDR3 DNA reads TGCGCCGCCTTTAGCGGGCATGACTCCTACGAGCAGTACTTC. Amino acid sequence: CAAFSGHDSYEQYF.

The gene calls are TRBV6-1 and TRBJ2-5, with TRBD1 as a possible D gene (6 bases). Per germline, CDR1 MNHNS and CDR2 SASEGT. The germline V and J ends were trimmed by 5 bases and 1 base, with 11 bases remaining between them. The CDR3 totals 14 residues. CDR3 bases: TGTGCCAGCAGTCGCCGGACAGTCCAAGAGACCCAGTACTTC. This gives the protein CASSRRTVQETQYF.

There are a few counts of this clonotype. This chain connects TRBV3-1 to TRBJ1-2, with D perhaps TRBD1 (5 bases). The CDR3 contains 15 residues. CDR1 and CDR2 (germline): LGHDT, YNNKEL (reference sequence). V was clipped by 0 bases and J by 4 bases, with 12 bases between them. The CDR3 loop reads CASSQEVWDGYGYTF. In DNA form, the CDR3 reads TGTGCCAGCAGCCAAGAGGTGTGGGACGGCTATGGCTACACCTTC.

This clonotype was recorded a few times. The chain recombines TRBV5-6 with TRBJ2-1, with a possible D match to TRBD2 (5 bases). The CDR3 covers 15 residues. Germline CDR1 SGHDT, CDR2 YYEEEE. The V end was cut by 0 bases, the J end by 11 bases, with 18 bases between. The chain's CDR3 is CASSLASEGAIQQFF. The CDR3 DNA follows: TGTGCCAGCAGCTTGGCCAGCGAGGGAGCCATCCAGCAGTTCTTC.

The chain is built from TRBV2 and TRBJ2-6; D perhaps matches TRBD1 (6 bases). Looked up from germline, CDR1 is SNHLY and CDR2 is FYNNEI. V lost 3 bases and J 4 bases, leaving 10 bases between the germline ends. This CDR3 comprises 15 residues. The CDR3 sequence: CASSDTGSGANVLTF. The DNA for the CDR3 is TGTGCCAGCAGTGATACAGGGAGCGGGGCCAACGTCCTGACTTTC.